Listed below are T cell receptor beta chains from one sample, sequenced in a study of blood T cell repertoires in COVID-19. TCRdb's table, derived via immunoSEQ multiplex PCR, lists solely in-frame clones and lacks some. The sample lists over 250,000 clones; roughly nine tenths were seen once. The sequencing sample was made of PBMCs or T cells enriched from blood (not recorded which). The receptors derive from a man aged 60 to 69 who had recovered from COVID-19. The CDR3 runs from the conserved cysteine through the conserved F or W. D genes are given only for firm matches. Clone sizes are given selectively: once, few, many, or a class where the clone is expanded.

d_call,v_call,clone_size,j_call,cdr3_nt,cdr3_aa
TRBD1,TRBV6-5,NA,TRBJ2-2,TGTGCCTCCAAGACAGGGGGTAGAACCGGGGAGCTGTTTTTT,CASKTGGRTGELFF
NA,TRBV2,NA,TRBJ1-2,TGTGCCAGCAGTGAAGTCATCCGGCGAGGGGGCTACACCTTC,CASSEVIRRGGYTF
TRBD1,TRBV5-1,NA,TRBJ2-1,TGCGCCAGCAGCTCTACCGGGACAGGGAGGGATGAGCAGTTCTTC,CASSSTGTGRDEQFF
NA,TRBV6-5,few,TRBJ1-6,TGTGCCAGCAGTCACTACAGGGTAAATTCACCCCTCCACTTT,CASSHYRVNSPLHF
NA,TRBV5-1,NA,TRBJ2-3,TGCGCCAGCAGCTCGGAGGGAACAGATACGCAGTATTTT,CASSSEGTDTQYF
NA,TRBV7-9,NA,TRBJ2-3,TGTGCCAGCAGCTTAGAGCGTACAGATACGCAGTATTTT,CASSLERTDTQYF
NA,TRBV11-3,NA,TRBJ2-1,TGTGCCAGCAGAGAACAGGGTACGCAGTTCTTC,CASREQGTQFF
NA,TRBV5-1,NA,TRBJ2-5,TGCGCCAGCAGCTTAAAAATAGCGGTCCAAGAGACCCAGTACTTC,CASSLKIAVQETQYF
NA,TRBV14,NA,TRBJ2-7,TGTGCCAGCAGCCAAGATTGGGGGCCCGACGAGCAGTACTTC,CASSQDWGPDEQYF
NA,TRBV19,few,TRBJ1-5,TGTGCCAGTAGCATGCAGTTCAGCAATCAGCCCCAGCATTTT,CASSMQFSNQPQHF
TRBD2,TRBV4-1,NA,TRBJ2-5,TGCGCCAGCAGCCAAGATCTGACTAGCGGGGCCTTTTCCCAGTACTTC,CASSQDLTSGAFSQYF
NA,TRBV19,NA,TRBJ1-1,TGTGCCAGTAGAACAGGGATGTACGCGGGCGCTGAAGCTTTCTTT,CASRTGMYAGAEAFF
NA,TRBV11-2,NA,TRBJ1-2,TGTGCCAGCAGCCGACCCGACAGTCTGTATGGCTACACCTTC,CASSRPDSLYGYTF
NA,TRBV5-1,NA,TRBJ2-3,TGCGCCAGCAAGGGGCAGGGCACAGATACGCAGTATTTT,CASKGQGTDTQYF
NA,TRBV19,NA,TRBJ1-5,TGTGCCAGTACCGGCGGGCCACAGCCCCAGCATTTT,CASTGGPQPQHF
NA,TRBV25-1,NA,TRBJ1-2,TGTGCCAGCAATACTAGTGAAAGGAATGGCTACACCTTC,CASNTSERNGYTF
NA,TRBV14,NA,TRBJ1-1,TGTGCCAGCAGCCAAGTGGCAGGGGCTGTGGGTGAAGCTTTCTTT,CASSQVAGAVGEAFF